Listed below are T cell receptor beta chains from one sample, sequenced in a study of preoperative IRX-2 immunotherapy in early breast cancer. The assay was immunoSEQ multiplex PCR, and TCRdb's table has in-frame clones only and misses some. The table lists roughly 2,800 clones, 65% to 80% of them singletons. Specimen: tumor tissue, collected after IRX-2 immunotherapy. Every receptor here comes from a human donor with breast cancer. The CDR3 runs from the conserved cysteine through the conserved F or W. Expanded clones get a size class; other rows say once, few or many, or leave the size out.

V gene	clone size	CDR3 length	CDR3 protein
TRBV11-3	few	15	CASSLGVGGVNGYTF
TRBV29-1	-	12	CSVGPNQEKLFF
TRBV19	-	16	CASGRLTSQAKNIQYF
TRBV23-1	-	15	CASSQITGVNTEAFF
TRBV29-1	-	15	CSVDPTIQGITEAFF
TRBV6-8	-	17	CASSYAAGQKAYNEQFF
TRBV28	-	15	CASTLQGPYNSPLHF
TRBV30	large	15	CAWSVPAGVNTEAFF
TRBV6-8	-	16	CASSPRGGYEADTQYF
TRBV15	-	15	CASSSRTGKDEKLFF
TRBV30	-	15	CAWSVPHSRFYGYTF
TRBV19	-	15	CASSNRQGLNTEAFF
TRBV18	-	15	CASSLNRVGYNEQFF
TRBV19	-	11	CASTVNTEAFF
TRBV2	-	16	CASSEATFRGNTEAFF
TRBV6-8	-	21	CASSQLYEGWTSGGAANEQFF
TRBV28	few	15	CASNLGAVMNTEAFF
TRBV28	large	15	CASSFFGPTNYGYTF
TRBV6-8	once	15	CASTRRRGAYNEQFF
TRBV19	-	13	CASKDRAYQPQHF
TRBV29-1	-	14	CSVLDRGWGEKLFF
TRBV19	-	15	CASSARLGTLRGYTF
TRBV11-3	-	14	CASSFTTEGTEAFF
TRBV19	-	14	CASSIGEGIGELFF
TRBV29-1	-	13	CSVEAYGGVEAFF
TRBV28	-	15	CASSLSGRAPDTQYF
TRBV10-2	-	14	CASSESGVVEEAFF
TRBV6-8	once	13	CASSWVQGHGYTF
TRBV11-3	-	20	CASSLRSPSTQGLSGNTIYF
TRBV28	-	15	CASSSGTLYNSPLHF
TRBV19	-	15	CASSFSGGAHNEQFF
TRBV11-3	-	16	CASSLKAGGSTDTQYF